A single sample is the source of the 17 T cell receptor beta chains below, sequenced in a study of neurological immune-mediated disorders. TCRdb passed the 5' RACE reads through MiXCR, listing each CDR3 protein once. The profile covers 25,000 to 35,000 distinct CDR3 sequences, with more than 10% appearing a single time and roughly 5.2% taken by the ten largest. Time point: technical triplicate 2. Sequenced material: CD4+ T cells from blood. All receptors derive from a female donor with HTLV-1-associated myelopathy (HAM/TSP).

This clonotype showed up many times. This chain links TRBV20-1 with TRBJ2-5; D is uncertain. Trimming took 0 bases from V and 0 from J, leaving 5 bases between them. CDR1 DFQATT and CDR2 SNEGSKA come from the germline V gene (reference sequence). The CDR3 has 13 residues. Here the CDR3 reads CSARDLYQETQYF. The CDR3, as DNA: TGCAGTGCTAGAGACCTGTACCAAGAGACCCAGTACTTC.

This clonotype was detected many times. The rearrangement joins TRBV11-2 to TRBJ2-7, with 8 bases that match TRBD1. The trim removed 5 bases at V and 2 bases at J, leaving 2 bases unmatched. This CDR3 comprises 13 residues. CDR1 is SGHAT, CDR2 FQNNGV, per germline. CDR3 sequence reads: CASSQGATYEQYF. CDR3 nucleotides: TGTGCCAGCAGCCAGGGGGCGACCTACGAGCAGTACTTC.

This clonotype showed up many times. The chain uses TRBV12-5 and TRBJ2-1; D may be TRBD1 (6 bases). V was shortened by 2 bases and J by 10 bases, with 12 bases between the two germline ends. Per the germline V gene, CDR1 is LGHNT and CDR2 is FRNRAP. The CDR3 loop spans 13 amino acids. CDR3 loop: CASGLHQDSEQFF. The CDR3 DNA follows: TGTGCTAGTGGTTTGCATCAGGACAGCGAGCAGTTCTTC.

This clonotype was observed at least ten times. The chain is built from TRBV27 and TRBJ2-3; TRBD2 might be the D (6 bases). This CDR3 is 13 amino acids long. Germline V gene sequence: CDR1 MNHEY, CDR2 SMNVEV (reference sequence). V was pared by 4 bases and J by 4 bases, with 9 bases between. CDR3 sequence: CASSYKRADTQYF. CDR3 coding DNA: TGTGCCAGCAGTTACAAGCGGGCAGATACGCAGTATTTT.

This clonotype was counted at least ten times. The chain is built from TRBV12-3 or TRBV12-4 and TRBJ2-7, with D maybe TRBD1 (6 bases). V lost 2 bases and J 5 bases, leaving 13 bases between the germline ends. CDR3 length: 14 residues. The CDR3 DNA is TGTGCCAGCAGTTTAAGGGGGAGAGGGAACGAGCAGTACTTC. Its protein is CASSLRGRGNEQYF.

In this sample, this clonotype turned up many times. CDR3 region: CATSREGRGRRNTEAFF. The CDR3, as DNA: TGTGCCACCAGCAGAGAGGGTAGGGGCCGAAGGAACACTGAAGCTTTCTTT. The gene calls are TRBV15 and TRBJ1-1, with a weak D call TRBD1 (5 bases). The CDR3 has 17 residues. The V end lost 0 bases, the J end lost 1 base, and 15 bases lay between the germline ends. Germline-derived CDR1 and CDR2 are LNHNV and YYDKDF (reference sequence).

The V gene is TRBV3-1, the J gene TRBJ2-2, with TRBD2 as a possible D gene (6 bases). The germline gives CDR1 LGHDT, CDR2 YNNKEL (reference sequence). The CDR3 has 19 residues. The ends were cut back, 2 bases at V and 2 bases at J, with 21 bases in the middle. The CDR3, as DNA: TGTGCCAGCAGCCAAAGGACTATCGGGCCCACCACTAACACCGGGGAGCTGTTTTTT. It encodes CASSQRTIGPTTNTGELFF. The full variable domain, completed using reference TRBV3-1 and TRBJ2-2, is DTAVSQTPKYLVTQMGNDKSIKCEQNLGHDTMYWYKQDSKKFLKIMFSYNNKELIINETVPNRFSPKSPDKAHLNLHINSLELGDSAVYFCASSQRTIGPTTNTGELFFGEGSRLTVL.

This clonotype was observed at least ten times. The genes are TRBV7-8 and TRBJ2-1; 7 bases line up with TRBD1. CDR3 length equals 14 residues. V gave up 5 bases and J gave up 8 bases; unmatched junction bases: 9. In germline, CDR1 is SGHVS, CDR2 FQNEAQ. CDR3 bases: TGTGCCAGCAGCAAACAGGGGACGATGGATGAGCAGTTCTTC. The encoded protein is CASSKQGTMDEQFF. The whole variable domain, filled in from reference TRBV7-8 and TRBJ2-1, reads GAGVSQSPRYKVAKRGQDVALRCDPISGHVSLFWYQQALGQGPEFLTYFQNEAQLDKSGLPSDRFFAERPEGSVSTLKIQRTQQEDSAVYLCASSKQGTMDEQFFGPGTRLTVL.

Many counts were recorded for this clonotype. The chain has TRBV6-6 and TRBJ2-1, with 12 bases lining up with TRBD2. V lost 6 bases, J lost 2 bases, and 2 bases stayed unmatched. This CDR3 contains 15 residues. Germline V lookup: CDR1 MNHNY, CDR2 SVGAGI (reference sequence). CDR3 coding DNA: TGTGCCAGCAGGCTAGCGGGGGGGCCCTACAATGAGCAGTTCTTC. Residues: CASRLAGGPYNEQFF.

At least ten counts were recorded for this clonotype. The chain combines TRBV24-1 with TRBJ2-3; TRBD2 agrees at 8 bases. Germline CDR1 is KGHDR and CDR2 is SFDVKD. The junction had 6 bases not matched to a gene; V was cut back by 3 bases and J by 5 bases. The CDR3 is 15 amino acids. CDR3: CATSDPAGVGDTQYF. CDR3 sequence (DNA): TGTGCCACCAGTGATCCAGCGGGAGTAGGAGATACGCAGTATTTT.

This clonotype came up many times. The chain links TRBV15 to TRBJ2-1, with D uncertain. In germline, CDR1 is LNHNV, CDR2 YYDKDF (reference sequence). V lost 0 bases to trimming and J lost 8 bases, with 8 bases between them. This CDR3 spans 13 amino acids. The CDR3 DNA follows: TGTGCCACCAGCAGAGATCTTGGGGATGAGCAGTTCTTC. This gives the protein CATSRDLGDEQFF.

Many counts were recorded for this clonotype. The gene calls are TRBV29-1 and TRBJ2-1; D may be TRBD2 (7 bases). Trimming cost V 5 bases and J 4 bases, with 15 bases left between them. The germline V gene has CDR1 SQVTM and CDR2 ANQGSEA. This CDR3 region has 14 residues. Written as DNA, the CDR3 is TGCAGCGTTTGGGGGGGGGGCGTTTACAATGAGCAGTTCTTC. This encodes CSVWGGGVYNEQFF.

This clonotype was recorded at least ten times. This rearrangement joins TRBV6-5 to TRBJ1-6; D perhaps matches TRBD1 (5 bases). V was pared by 6 bases and J by 0 bases, with 15 bases between. The CDR3 consists of 17 residues. Germline V lookup: CDR1 MNHEY, CDR2 SVGAGI. The CDR3 reads CASRRGHSSSYNSPLHF. CDR3 DNA: TGTGCCAGCAGGCGAGGACACTCGAGCTCCTATAATTCACCCCTCCACTTT.

This clonotype appeared many times. This rearrangement joins TRBV5-6 to TRBJ2-3; the D is unclear. V lost 0 bases and J 10 bases, leaving 12 bases between the germline ends. The CDR3 contains 13 residues. Per the germline V gene, CDR1 is SGHDT and CDR2 is YYEEEE. The CDR3 is CASSLAEIHSQYF. CDR3 DNA sequence: TGTGCCAGCAGCTTGGCCGAAATCCATTCGCAGTATTTT.

For this clonotype: The junction does not match germline at one end; this may be a read error. This sequence joins TRBV2 and TRBJ2-3; the D is unclear. Germline V gene lookup returns CDR1 SNHLY and CDR2 FYNNEI. This CDR3 is 15 amino acids long. The CDR3 loop is CASSPSVQATYTQYF. CDR3 DNA: TGTGCCAGCAGTCCATCCGTACAAGCCACATATACGCAGTATTTT.

This clonotype was observed at least ten times. CDR3 DNA sequence: TGTGCCAGCAGTTTAGGAGGGGGGACTGGGGCCAACGTCCTGACTTTC. This sequence encodes CASSLGGGTGANVLTF. V usage is TRBV28 and J usage is TRBJ2-6; D is perhaps TRBD1 or TRBD2 (6 bases each). CDR3 length: 16 amino acids. Germline values: CDR1 MDHEN, CDR2 SYDVKM. The V and J ends lost 2 bases and 2 bases respectively, with 10 bases between them.

This clonotype was observed many times. This chain connects TRBV7-9 to TRBJ1-5; D is unclear. Germline-derived CDR1 and CDR2 are SEHNR and FQNEAQ (reference sequence). The V end lost 2 bases, the J end lost 6 bases, and 8 bases lay between the germline ends. The CDR3 length is 13 residues. CDR3 in amino acids: CASSLQRGQPQHF. In DNA, the CDR3 is TGTGCCAGCAGCTTACAGCGGGGTCAGCCCCAGCATTTT. The variable domain in full, completed from reference TRBV7-9 and TRBJ1-5, reads DTGVSQNPRHKITKRGQNVTFRCDPISEHNRLYWYRQTLGQGPEFLTYFQNEAQLEKSRLLSDRFSAERPKGSFSTLEIQRTEQGDSAMYLCASSLQRGQPQHFGDGTRLSIL.